Sequencing of this TCR beta chain was carried out in a study of blood T cell repertoires in COVID-19. Across the whole study: Acute-phase and convalescent COVID-19 samples originated in the United States, Italy and Spain. The analysed material was cDNA or gDNA that came from T cells, B-cell-depleted T cells, or PBMCs.

The CDR3 is 17 residues long. The ends lost 0 bases at V and 5 bases at J; junction bases unmatched: 11. Germline values: CDR1 SGDLS, CDR2 YYNGEE. Authors' analysis steps: Estimation of nucleated cell counts relied on the amplification of reference gene primers. Clones were read by immunoSEQ multiplex PCR, and TCRdb kept only the in-frame ones, dropping some. V and J calls and clone size are those listed in that table; D and trimming were worked out from the DNA. The table lists under 130,000 clones, around nine tenths of them singletons, with 17% in the top ten. Sequencing was done on a sample of peripheral blood. The TCR originated in an elderly woman in a cohort sampled during active COVID-19. V gene TRBV9 combines with J gene TRBJ2-5, with 9 bases lining up with TRBD2. Here the CDR3 reads CASSVDPAGGLHETQYF. The CDR3, as DNA: TGTGCCAGCAGCGTAGACCCTGCGGGAGGGTTACACGAGACCCAGTACTTC.